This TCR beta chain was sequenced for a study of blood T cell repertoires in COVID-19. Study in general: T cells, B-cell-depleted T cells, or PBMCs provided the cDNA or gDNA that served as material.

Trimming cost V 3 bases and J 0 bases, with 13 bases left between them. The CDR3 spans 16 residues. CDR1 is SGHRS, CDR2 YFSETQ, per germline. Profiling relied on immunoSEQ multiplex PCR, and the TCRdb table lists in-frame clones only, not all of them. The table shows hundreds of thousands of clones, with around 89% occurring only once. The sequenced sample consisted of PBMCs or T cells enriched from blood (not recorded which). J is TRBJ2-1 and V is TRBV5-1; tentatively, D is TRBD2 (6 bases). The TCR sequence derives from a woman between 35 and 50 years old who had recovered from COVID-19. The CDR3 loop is CASSSAGGSSYNEQFF. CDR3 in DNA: TGCGCCAGCAGCTCGGCCGGGGGTAGCTCCTACAATGAGCAGTTCTTC.